This T cell receptor (beta chain) was sequenced for a study of T cells in localized non-small cell lung cancer (dated by TCRdb to about 2020). Notes on the research overall: The study examined T cell repertoires in approximately 240 patients with early-stage NSCLC and compared tumors with uninvolved tumor-adjacent lungs. The cohort comprised roughly 240 treatment-naïve NSCLC patients with resected, localized lung tumors. The mean age of the NSCLC patients was around 67 years, with 120 to 150 men and 107 women.

CDR1 and CDR2 (SGHRS, YFSETQ) derive from the germline V gene. V is clipped by 4 bases and J by 6 bases, and the sequence between their germline boundaries is 25 bases long. The CDR3 has 17 amino acids, counting the end cysteine and phenylalanine. Only the CDR3 part of the read is kept: 51 bases, read in frame from the first base. TCR beta CDR3 regions were sequenced from DNA using the immunoSEQ Assay. On the authors' methods: T cell density was computed as TCR beta template counts normalized to usable DNA estimated by amplifying housekeeping genes. Richness was estimated using the preseqR package, with extrapolation to 400,000 templates for PBMC samples and to 120,000 templates for tissue samples. Clonality was defined as one minus Pielou's evenness. Differential abundance testing on productive amino-acid clonotypes, with a minimum total count of 5 and an alpha of 0.1, was used to identify tissue-enriched TCRs. The Jaccard Index and the Morisita Overlap Index were used to measure repertoire overlap between compartments. GLIPH grouped TCR beta CDR3s together with public tetramer-defined viral CDR3s, and a viral motif had to include at least three viral sequences and also show V-gene enrichment. TCRdb took this table from immuneACCESS and kept in-frame rearrangements with V and J called. Such tables lack part of the clones; where checked against another copy, unresolved V genes explain under half of the gap, and the rest is unexplained. Clone size and the V and J calls come from that table; the DNA yielded D and trimming. A total of tens of thousands of clones appear in this sample, 87% of them only once. About 7% of the sample is held by the ten biggest clonotypes.

At diagnosis, tumor, uninvolved tumor-adjacent lung and peripheral blood were collected and then preserved as a mix of FFPE and fresh-frozen material. For TCR repertoire profiling, the blood samples were analyzed as peripheral blood mononuclear cells. The investigation overall reported the following: Since the design was exploratory, TCR variables were selected using unadjusted p-values with no false-discovery rate correction. Uninvolved tumor-adjacent lung showed the highest T cell clonality, higher than tumor, which suggests more focused antigenic responses in the adjacent lung. Of the top 100 tumor clones, a median of 57 were detected in paired uninvolved adjacent lung; under 35 were also among that lung's top 100. Longer overall survival was associated with higher T cell density in blood, whereas shorter survival was associated with higher clonality in adjacent lung. Because multi-region tumor sequencing was not performed, intratumor heterogeneity could not be ruled out.

As regards this clone: Its antigen remains undetermined. No clone much larger than this one lies a single base away; base qualities are absent.

This sequence originates from a woman aged 40 to 75 with stage I lung adenocarcinoma. The sequencing used peripheral blood, collected before any cancer treatment. The rearrangement joined TRBV5-1 to TRBJ1-2; too little of a D gene remains to name it. The CDR3 has the sequence CASSHPVTAPGPHGYTF. The bases read TGCGCCAGCAGCCATCCGGTCACGGCCCCGGGCCCTCATGGCTACACCTTC.